Below, 24 T cell receptor beta chains from the same sample are listed, as sequenced in a study of T cell repertoires and HLA-DP antigens. Their cognate antigens are unknown. The data were produced by immunoSEQ multiplex PCR, yet TCRdb's version contains in-frame clones alone and is incomplete. The sample shows 90,000 to 130,000 clones, 80% to 95% of them seen only once. Sequenced material: CD4+ T cells from PBMCs. The source of these receptors is a woman in her late teens or twenties in good health and CMV-seronegative.

The chain has TRBV19 and TRBJ1-2; D is unclear. V dropped 3 bases and J dropped 1 base, with 6 bases sitting between them. The germline CDR1 and CDR2 sequences are LNHDA and SQIVND (reference sequence). The CDR3 contains 13 residues. The CDR3, as DNA: TGTGCCAGTAGTATTCAGGATAACTATGGCTACACCTTC. This translates into CASSIQDNYGYTF. The full variable domain, completed using reference TRBV19 and TRBJ1-2, is DGGITQSPKYLFRKEGQNVTLSCEQNLNHDAMYWYRQDPGQGLRLIYYSQIVNDFQKGDIAEGYSVSREKKESFPLTVTSAQKNPTAFYLCASSIQDNYGYTFGSGTRLTVV.

For the CDR3, the DNA is TGTGCCAGCAGCGATATCCAAGAGACCCAGTACTTC. Translating it yields CASSDIQETQYF. This chain joins TRBV5-6 and TRBJ2-5, with D uncertain. Trimming removed 4 bases at V and 1 base at J, with 5 bases between. CDR1 is SGHDT and CDR2 is YYEEEE in the germline V gene. The CDR3 sequence is 12 residues long.

The DNA for the CDR3 is TGTGCCAGCTCAACGGCCGCGCCGGCGGGGGGTCAGCCCCAGCATTTT. Translated: CASSTAAPAGGQPQHF. The chain joins TRBV18 to TRBJ1-5; D might be TRBD1 (5 bases). V lost 5 bases and J 6 bases, leaving 20 bases between the germline ends. This CDR3 is built from 16 residues. Germline lookup yields CDR1 KGHSH and CDR2 LQKENI.

This sequence joins TRBV4-1 and TRBJ1-5; a possible D gene is TRBD1 (6 bases). Germline values: CDR1 MGHRA, CDR2 YSYEKL. Deletions cut 2 bases from V and 1 base from J, with 21 bases between. The CDR3 length is 19 residues. CDR3 nucleotide sequence: TGCGCCAGCAGCCAATTCGTCTTTGGCGGGGGCATGAGCAATCAGCCCCAGCATTTT. Translated, it gives CASSQFVFGGGMSNQPQHF.

This clone has only one observation. The chain has TRBV7-2 and TRBJ2-1; a possible D gene is TRBD1 (5 bases). CDR1 SGHTA and CDR2 FQGNSA come from the germline V gene. The CDR3 length is 12 residues. Trimming shortened V by 2 bases and J by 9 bases, and 8 bases separated the two germline ends. CDR3 region: CASSLSGFEQFF. The CDR3 DNA follows: TGTGCCAGCAGCTTATCAGGGTTTGAGCAGTTCTTC.

The chain joins TRBV27 to TRBJ2-7; 10 bases map to TRBD2. Trimming cost V 4 bases and J 6 bases; bases outside gene matches: 12. There are 16 residues in the CDR3. Germline CDR1 and CDR2: MNHEY and SMNVEV (reference sequence). The CDR3 is CASSSVLAGDPFEQYF. The CDR3 DNA reads TGTGCCAGCAGTTCCGTTCTAGCGGGAGATCCTTTCGAGCAGTACTTC.

This clone was counted a single time. The chain carries TRBV4-1 and TRBJ1-4, with D perhaps matching TRBD1 (5 bases). Trimming took off 4 bases at V and 4 bases at J, with 13 bases between the two ends. The germline V gene encodes CDR1 MGHRA and CDR2 YSYEKL. The CDR3 spans 15 residues. CDR3 sequence reads: CASSLNPGLNEKLFF. DNA of the CDR3: TGCGCCAGCAGCCTTAACCCGGGGCTTAATGAAAAACTGTTTTTT.

The rearrangement uses TRBV5-1 and TRBJ2-2, with 10 nucleotides matching TRBD1. Trimming removed 3 bases from V and 6 bases from J; junction bases left unmatched: 2. Germline V CDR1 and CDR2: SGHRS, YFSETQ. The CDR3 runs 14 residues. The CDR3 sequence: CASSWGQGSGELFF. The CDR3, as DNA: TGCGCCAGCAGCTGGGGACAGGGGTCCGGGGAGCTGTTTTTT.

The genes are TRBV5-1 and TRBJ2-3, with D uncertain. The CDR3 is 14 residues long. V was pared by 0 bases and J by 2 bases, with 7 bases between. The germline V gene has CDR1 SGHRS and CDR2 YFSETQ. The CDR3 nucleotides are TGCGCCAGCAGCTTGGGGCGGCTCACAGATACGCAGTATTTT. Translating it yields CASSLGRLTDTQYF.

A few counts support this clone. The V and J genes are TRBV7-6 and TRBJ2-7; possibly TRBD2 for D (5 bases). With 5 bases removed from V and 0 bases from J, the gap between germline ends came to 14 bases. This CDR3 has 15 amino acids. Germline V gene data show CDR1 as SGHVS and CDR2 as FNYEAQ. As DNA, the CDR3 is TGTGCCAGCAGCCTCGGGGAAGGGCCCTCCTACGAGCAGTACTTC. Amino acid sequence: CASSLGEGPSYEQYF. Based on the CDR3 plus reference TRBV7-6 and TRBJ2-7, the full variable domain is GAGVSQSPRYKVTKRGQDVALRCDPISGHVSLYWYRQALGQGPEFLTYFNYEAQQDKSGLPNDRFSAERPEGSISTLTIQRTEQRDSAMYRCASSLGEGPSYEQYFGPGTRLTVT.

About this clone itself: Different DNA sequences within this sample yield the same CDR3. V gene TRBV7-2 combines with J gene TRBJ2-3; D gene unclear. Germline V gene sequence: CDR1 SGHTA, CDR2 FQGNSA. The CDR3 is made up of 15 amino acids. The V gene lost 1 base and the J gene lost 1 base, with 9 bases spanning the gap. The CDR3 nucleotides read TGTGCCAGCAGCTTAGGGCGAGGTGGCACAGATACGCAGTATTTT. As protein: CASSLGRGGTDTQYF.

The chain couples TRBV9 to TRBJ2-2; the D is unclear. The CDR3 consists of 15 residues. Germline CDR1 is SGDLS and CDR2 is YYNGEE. Deletions cut 5 bases from V and 0 bases from J, with 11 bases between. The CDR3 reads CASRLLASNTGELFF. The CDR3 DNA is TGTGCCAGCAGGTTGCTCGCCTCGAACACCGGGGAGCTGTTTTTT.

The chain carries TRBV2 and TRBJ1-6; 11 positions match TRBD1. Germline V CDR1 and CDR2: SNHLY, FYNNEI. J lost 6 bases, V lost 7 bases, and 5 bases had no gene match. CDR3 length: 15 amino acids. The CDR3 is CASIGQGAGNSPLHF. CDR3 sequence (DNA): TGTGCCAGCATTGGACAGGGGGCAGGTAATTCACCCCTCCACTTT.

The rearrangement links TRBV15 to TRBJ2-5; TRBD1 matches 7 bases. After removal of 0 bases from V and 4 bases from J, the junction contained 11 bases not matched to a gene. Germline V gives CDR1 LNHNV, CDR2 YYDKDF (reference sequence). This CDR3 has 17 amino acids. The CDR3 protein is CATSREGLQGSAETQYF. The CDR3 DNA is TGTGCCACCAGCAGAGAGGGCCTACAGGGGTCGGCAGAGACCCAGTACTTC.

The chain links TRBV19 to TRBJ2-7; 9 bases fit TRBD1. This CDR3 region has 16 residues. Trimming took 3 bases from V and 1 from J; bases not matched to a gene: 7. CDR1 and CDR2 from the germline V gene are LNHDA and SQIVND (reference sequence). The CDR3 here is CASSIFSGTGSYEQYF. CDR3 DNA sequence: TGTGCCAGTAGTATTTTCTCCGGGACAGGGTCCTACGAGCAGTACTTC. The whole variable domain, filled in from reference TRBV19 and TRBJ2-7, reads DGGITQSPKYLFRKEGQNVTLSCEQNLNHDAMYWYRQDPGQGLRLIYYSQIVNDFQKGDIAEGYSVSREKKESFPLTVTSAQKNPTAFYLCASSIFSGTGSYEQYFGPGTRLTVT.

The V call is TRBV12-2, the J call TRBJ2-5; the tabulated D call, TRBD1, remains unverified against the DNA. TRBV12-2 is listed as a pseudogene. CDR3 length: 19 residues. The CDR3 protein is CASRLYRDRDSPMEETQYF. Here the CDR3 DNA reads TGTGCAAGTCGCCTATACCGGGACAGGGACTCCCCAATGGAAGAGACCCAGTACTTC.

V gene TRBV11-2 combines with J gene TRBJ2-7; D possibly corresponds to TRBD2 (5 bases). Trimming cost V 5 bases and J 4 bases, with 15 bases left between them. This CDR3 comprises 14 residues. CDR1 is SGHAT and CDR2 is FQNNGV in the germline V gene. CDR3 in DNA: TGTGCCAGCAGCCTCGGGAAGCGGCCTTACGAGCAGTACGTC. Translated: CASSLGKRPYEQYV.

The chain employs TRBV5-5 and TRBJ1-5; D remains unclear. This CDR3 comprises 14 residues. Trimming removed 2 bases at V and 7 bases at J, with 13 bases between. Germline loops: CDR1 SGHKS, CDR2 YYEKEE (reference sequence). CDR3 loop: CASSFSGRGQPQHF. The CDR3 nucleotides read TGTGCCAGCAGCTTCTCCGGGCGCGGGCAGCCCCAGCATTTT.

CDR3 coding DNA: TGTGCCAGCAGGCGGGACTTCTCCTACGAGCAGTACTTC. It is translated as CASRRDFSYEQYF. This chain uses TRBV27 with TRBJ2-7; D may be TRBD2 (6 bases). Germline assignment: CDR1 MNHEY and CDR2 SMNVEV (reference sequence). CDR3 size: 13 residues. V dropped 6 bases and J dropped 0 bases, with 9 bases sitting between them.

The V call is TRBV5-4, the J call TRBJ2-1, with 10 nucleotides matching TRBD2. Germline trimming cut 0 bases from V and 4 bases from J; bases unmatched to any gene: 4. The CDR3 covers 16 residues. Germline-derived CDR1 and CDR2 are SGHNT and YYREEE (reference sequence). The CDR3 reads CASSLAGLAVYNEQFF. As DNA, the CDR3 is TGTGCCAGCAGCTTGGCCGGACTAGCGGTTTACAATGAGCAGTTCTTC.

The chain links TRBV5-6 to TRBJ1-6; no definite D call. The CDR3 loop spans 15 amino acids. V was cut by 0 bases and J by 6 bases, with 10 bases left in between. Germline CDR1 and CDR2: SGHDT and YYEEEE. The CDR3 loop reads CASSLDGRINSPLHF. CDR3 sequence (DNA): TGTGCCAGCAGCTTGGACGGTAGAATTAATTCACCCCTCCACTTT.

V gene TRBV7-2 combines with J gene TRBJ2-1; 7 nucleotides match TRBD2. The trim removed 1 base at V and 2 bases at J, leaving 2 bases unmatched. The CDR3 is 15 amino acids. Germline CDR1 reads SGHTA; CDR2 reads FQGNSA. CDR3 DNA: TGTGCCAGCAGCTTAGGGCGGGAGCCCTACAATGAGCAGTTCTTC. Amino acids: CASSLGREPYNEQFF.

This CDR3 is CASSPNAWQGHTYEQYF. Written as DNA, the CDR3 is TGTGCCAGCAGTCCAAACGCCTGGCAGGGGCATACCTACGAGCAGTACTTC. The chain employs TRBV27 and TRBJ2-7; D may be TRBD1 (6 bases). Looked up from germline, CDR1 is MNHEY and CDR2 is SMNVEV (reference sequence). V shed 5 bases and J shed 2 bases, with 22 bases lying between them. CDR3 length equals 17 residues.

As regards this clone: This sample includes further DNA sequences coding for the same CDR3. The V and J genes are TRBV29-1 and TRBJ2-7; the D call may be TRBD1 or TRBD2 (7 bases each). The CDR3 length is 15 residues. In germline, CDR1 is SQVTM, CDR2 ANQGSEA. V lost 4 bases, J lost 5 bases, and 21 bases lay in between. Here the CDR3 reads CSVVGGFDRVDEQYF. The DNA of the CDR3 is TGCAGCGTTGTGGGAGGGTTTGACAGGGTCGACGAGCAGTACTTC.